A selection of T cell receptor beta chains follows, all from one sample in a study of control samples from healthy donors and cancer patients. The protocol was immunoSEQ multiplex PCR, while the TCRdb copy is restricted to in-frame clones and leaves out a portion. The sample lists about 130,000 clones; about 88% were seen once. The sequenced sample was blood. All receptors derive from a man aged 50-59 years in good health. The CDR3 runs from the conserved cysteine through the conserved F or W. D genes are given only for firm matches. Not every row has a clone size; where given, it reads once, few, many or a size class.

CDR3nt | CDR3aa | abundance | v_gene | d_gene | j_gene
TGTGCCAGCAGCCTTGACGGGGCAGAGAATTCACCCCTCCACTTT | CASSLDGAENSPLHF | . | TRBV7-8 | . | TRBJ1-6
TGCGCCAGCAGCCTCGTGGAGGGGGGGTCGGACGAGCAGTACTTC | CASSLVEGGSDEQYF | . | TRBV4-1 | . | TRBJ2-7
TGTGCCAGCTCACCAGCAGGGAGGGATCAGCCCCAGCATTTT | CASSPAGRDQPQHF | . | TRBV18 | . | TRBJ1-5
TGTGCCAGCAGCGGACAGGGGACCTCCTACAATGAGCAGTTCTTC | CASSGQGTSYNEQFF | few | TRBV9 | TRBD1 | TRBJ2-1
TGCAGCGTTGATTTGCAGGGGGAATCAAACAATGAGCAGTTCTTC | CSVDLQGESNNEQFF | few | TRBV29-1 | TRBD1 | TRBJ2-1
TGTGCCAGCAGTTCCCAGATCACGAACACCGGGGAGCTGTTTTTT | CASSSQITNTGELFF | . | TRBV28 | . | TRBJ2-2
TGCGCCAGCAGCCCGTACAGTGATCCGAACACTGAAGCTTTCTTT | CASSPYSDPNTEAFF | . | TRBV5-1 | . | TRBJ1-1
TGTGCCAGCAGCTTTAGGTCAGAAGAGACCCAGTACTTC | CASSFRSEETQYF | . | TRBV7-9 | . | TRBJ2-5
TGTGCCAGCAGCTCGTCCCGGGAGAAATTGCAGTACTTC | CASSSSREKLQYF | few | TRBV5-4 | . | TRBJ2-7
TGCGCCAGCAGACGGCAGGGGACCTACCAAGAGACCCAGTACTTC | CASRRQGTYQETQYF | . | TRBV23-1 | . | TRBJ2-5
TGTGCCAGCAGTGAACAGGGGGGAGCCTATGGCTACACCTTC | CASSEQGGAYGYTF | . | TRBV25-1 | TRBD1 | TRBJ1-2
TGTGCCAGCAGCCGCAACAGGGGCTACGAGCAGTACTTC | CASSRNRGYEQYF | . | TRBV28 | TRBD1 | TRBJ2-7
TGTGCCAGCAGCGTATCGGAGGGGGTCAGACGTAACACCGGGGAGCTGTTTTTT | CASSVSEGVRRNTGELFF | few | TRBV9 | . | TRBJ2-2
TGTGCCAGCAGCTTTGTCGGTGACGAGCAGTACTTC | CASSFVGDEQYF | . | TRBV7-8 | . | TRBJ2-7
TGTGCCAGCAGCCAGGCGGGGGTTCCCTACGAGCAGTACTTC | CASSQAGVPYEQYF | . | TRBV7-8 | TRBD2 | TRBJ2-7
TGTGCCAGCAGTTACGAGGGCCCCTCCGTTGAGCAGTTCTTC | CASSYEGPSVEQFF | once | TRBV6-6 | . | TRBJ2-1
TGCAGTGCTAGAGATCCGGGGGACTACACCTTC | CSARDPGDYTF | few | TRBV20-1 | . | TRBJ1-2
TGTGCCAGCTCGTACAACTATCCCACAGATACGCAGTATTTT | CASSYNYPTDTQYF | . | TRBV6-5 | . | TRBJ2-3
TGTGCCTGGAGTGTGGGACAGGGGTTCTATGGCTACACCTTC | CAWSVGQGFYGYTF | . | TRBV30 | TRBD1 | TRBJ1-2
TGTGCCAGCAGCCGCGACAGAGCGAACACCGGGGAGCTGTTTTTT | CASSRDRANTGELFF | . | TRBV11-1 | . | TRBJ2-2
TGCGCCAGCAGCCAGAGGACCGCCGACAGGGGTGGGGGTAATCAGCCCCAGCATTTT | CASSQRTADRGGGNQPQHF | . | TRBV4-1 | TRBD1 | TRBJ1-5
TGTGCCAGCAGTTACCTTTCCCTCCACGAGCAGTTCTTC | CASSYLSLHEQFF | . | TRBV6-2/TRBV6-3 | . | TRBJ2-1
TGTGCCAGCAGCCCAGCGGGGACCCACGTAAGCACAGATACGCAGTATTTT | CASSPAGTHVSTDTQYF | . | TRBV2 | TRBD2 | TRBJ2-3
TGCAGTGCTAGGGGACAGGAGGGCTACACCTTC | CSARGQEGYTF | . | TRBV20-1 | TRBD1 | TRBJ1-2
TGTGCCAGCAGGGCTAGCGGGGTGCAGGCAGATACGCAGTATTTT | CASRASGVQADTQYF | . | TRBV28 | TRBD2 | TRBJ2-3
TGTGCCAGCAGTTACTCTACCCAGATGGAGCAGTTCTTC | CASSYSTQMEQFF | . | TRBV6-5 | . | TRBJ2-1
TGTGCCACCAGTGAAGGGGTCCGGGGTCAGCCCCAGCATTTT | CATSEGVRGQPQHF | . | TRBV24-1 | . | TRBJ1-5
TGTGCCAGCAGTTTCGGACTCGGGACAGGGGATGGCTACACCTTC | CASSFGLGTGDGYTF | . | TRBV27 | TRBD1 | TRBJ1-2
TGTGCCAGCAGTTTAAAACGCGGTGTCGGCGCGAGGTATAATTCACCCCTCCACTTT | CASSLKRGVGARYNSPLHF | . | TRBV27 | . | TRBJ1-6
TGTGCCAGCAGTGATTCAGGGTTCCGCGAAAAACTGTTTTTT | CASSDSGFREKLFF | . | TRBV2 | . | TRBJ1-4
TGCAGTGCTAGTGTACAGGGTTATGTGGATGGCTACACCTTC | CSASVQGYVDGYTF | . | TRBV20-1 | . | TRBJ1-2
TGTGCCAGCAGTACTCCGCCACCGACTACCGGAAACACCATATATTTT | CASSTPPPTTGNTIYF | . | TRBV28 | . | TRBJ1-3
TGTGCCAGCAGCTTGGTGAGGGACAGGGACTACAATGAGCAGTTCTTC | CASSLVRDRDYNEQFF | . | TRBV5-6 | TRBD1 | TRBJ2-1
TGTGCCATCAGTGAGCGTGGGAACAGCAACTATGGCTACACCTTC | CAISERGNSNYGYTF | . | TRBV10-3 | . | TRBJ1-2
TGTGCCAGCAGTCTCTCGGGACAGCCTGAAAAACTGTTTTTT | CASSLSGQPEKLFF | once | TRBV6-5 | TRBD1 | TRBJ1-4
TGTGCCAGCAGCTGGTCTTCGATCTCCGAGGGGGAGACCCAGTACTTC | CASSWSSISEGETQYF | . | TRBV7-6 | . | TRBJ2-5
TGTGCCAGCAGCTTACCCAGGGGGGGACCTTTAACCTACGAGCAGTACTTC | CASSLPRGGPLTYEQYF | . | TRBV11-2 | . | TRBJ2-7
TGTGCCAGCAGCCACACCGGACTAGCGGGGGGGCAGAATGAGCAGTTCTTC | CASSHTGLAGGQNEQFF | few | TRBV3-1/TRBV3-2 | TRBD2 | TRBJ2-1
TGCGCCAGCAGGCGGGGATTGAACACCGGGGAGCTGTTTTTT | CASRRGLNTGELFF | . | TRBV5-1 | . | TRBJ2-2
TGTGCCAGCAGAGAGCAGGGGGGACGGGACAATTCACCCCTCCACTTT | CASREQGGRDNSPLHF | . | TRBV7-9 | TRBD1 | TRBJ1-6
TGTGCCAGCAGTGGACAGGGTTCCGATTCACCCCTCCACTTT | CASSGQGSDSPLHF | few | TRBV2 | TRBD1 | TRBJ1-6
TGCGCCAGCAGGCCCATAGCGGGGGGGCCTTCGGAGACCCAGTACTTC | CASRPIAGGPSETQYF | . | TRBV5-1 | TRBD2 | TRBJ2-5
TGTGCCAGCAGCTTGGCCGCAGGGCCACCTCGGATAGCCCTCCACTTT | CASSLAAGPPRIALHF | . | TRBV5-8 | . | TRBJ1-6
TGTGCTAGTGGTTCTGCAAACAGGCTGAACACTGAAGCTTTCTTT | CASGSANRLNTEAFF | . | TRBV12-5 | . | TRBJ1-1
TGTGCCAGCAGTTTAACGGGGGGCTTCTACAATGAGCAGTTCTTC | CASSLTGGFYNEQFF | . | TRBV28 | . | TRBJ2-1
TGTGCCAGCAGCCCGCGGACAGGGAAAAGTTCACCCCTCCACTTT | CASSPRTGKSSPLHF | . | TRBV7-2 | TRBD1 | TRBJ1-6
TGTGCCAGCAGCTCAGGGTTGGATCAGCCCCAGCATTTT | CASSSGLDQPQHF | . | TRBV7-8 | . | TRBJ1-5
TGTGCCAGCAGCTTAGTCTTAGGAATCAATTCACCCCTCCACTTT | CASSLVLGINSPLHF | once | TRBV7-2 | . | TRBJ1-6
TGTGCCAGTAGTTACCAGCGATATAGCAATCAGCCCCAGCATTTT | CASSYQRYSNQPQHF | . | TRBV19 | . | TRBJ1-5
TGTGCCAGCAGCAGACGGGGGGGCCTTTACAATGAGCAGTTCTTC | CASSRRGGLYNEQFF | . | TRBV7-3 | TRBD2 | TRBJ2-1
TGTGCCAGCAGCGAAGGAACGGCGTCTCCTACCCTCCACTTT | CASSEGTASPTLHF | . | TRBV2 | . | TRBJ1-6
TGTGCCACCAGTGATTCGAACCGGGAAGCTTTCTTT | CATSDSNREAFF | once | TRBV24-1 | . | TRBJ1-1
TGTGCCAGCAGTGTAAGGACTCCCGTCACAGATACGCAGTATTTT | CASSVRTPVTDTQYF | . | TRBV2 | . | TRBJ2-3
TGTGCCAGCAGATTCACGGGACTAGCGTTTGACGGGGAGCTGTTTTTT | CASRFTGLAFDGELFF | . | TRBV3-1/TRBV3-2 | TRBD2 | TRBJ2-2
TGTGCCAGCAGCGCAACAAGACTAGTAGGGTACAATGAGCAGTTCTTC | CASSATRLVGYNEQFF | . | TRBV9 | . | TRBJ2-1
TGTGCCAGCAGGGCGACAGGGGTTAGCAATCAGCCCCAGCATTTT | CASRATGVSNQPQHF | . | TRBV2 | TRBD1 | TRBJ1-5
TGTGCCAGCAGACCCACAGGGGTCACTGAAGCTTTCTTT | CASRPTGVTEAFF | . | TRBV2 | TRBD1 | TRBJ1-1
TGTGCCAGCAGTTTGACCGCCTCAGGGCTGGGAGATACGCAGTATTTT | CASSLTASGLGDTQYF | once | TRBV27 | . | TRBJ2-3
TGTGCCAGCAGTCCCCCGTGGGGGGGAGCGTACGAGCAGTACTTC | CASSPPWGGAYEQYF | once | TRBV28 | TRBD2 | TRBJ2-7
TGTGCCAGCAGTTACACGACAGGGAAAAGACGTGATGAGCAGTTCTTC | CASSYTTGKRRDEQFF | . | TRBV6-2/TRBV6-3 | TRBD1 | TRBJ2-1